This TCR beta chain was found in a study of cytomegalovirus exposure and HLA in healthy donors (dated by TCRdb to about 2017). Background on the whole study: According to an earlier analysis of 587 of the donors, about 179 million T cells yielded roughly 110 million unique TCR beta sequences and about 300 Gb of sequence data. Around 300 gigabases of sequencing data and tens of millions of unique TCR sequences were included in an early release covering roughly 700 HLA-typed donors. A later analysis re-examined previously published TCR beta repertoires from about 700 donors and added high-resolution HLA genotyping to investigate patterns of TCR occurrence. The study combined high-throughput TCR immunosequencing, statistical association of individual TCRs with disease status, and machine learning to predict cytomegalovirus infection status. Among some 400 genotyped donors of the cohort, an average of around 240,000 unique TCR beta nucleotide sequences was sequenced per donor, of which about 18% were non-productive. An earlier analysis of a few hundred of the donors applied high-throughput TCR beta sequencing to assess whether each TCR beta V gene segment acted as functional or pseudogenic. The number of donors typed differed by locus, with 629-630 for A, B, C, DRB1 and DQB1, over 500 for DQA1, over 600 for DPA1, and some 440 for DPB1. Both class I and class II loci were covered by HLA typing, at four-digit resolution. The study aimed to test whether signatures of past pathogen exposure could be identified by cataloging public T cell receptors. All discovery cohort repertoires had been generated using a single sequencing platform. A later genetic analysis used genome-wide SNP genotypes for about three fifths of the roughly 700 donors, treating that subset as a discovery cohort. Donor age, sex, ethnicity and CMV serostatus were collected together with the repertoire data. Besides the first cohort of 666 subjects, a separate validation cohort made up of roughly 120 different subjects was used. A few DR-DQ haplotypes were treated as single units for association and clustering because of strong linkage in the cohort. The genetic ancestry cluster associated with self-reported Caucasian donors included over 80% of the roughly 380 genotyped donors. The later analysis used no new phenotypic data to find candidate immune exposures, relying instead on TCR beta sequences and their occurrence across donors. The study used immunosequencing to profile the T cell repertoires of approximately 650 subjects and linked those repertoires to cytomegalovirus serostatus. What the study reported, not specific to this receptor: In both the original and validation cohorts, the classifier was reported to diagnose cytomegalovirus status with high specificity and sensitivity. Linkage disequilibrium might explain the correlated functional status among segregating V segments, but an unknown experimental factor could not be excluded. The cohort was sequenced for TCR beta chains only, and without alpha or paired-chain data the features that could be detected were limited. Because counts were too low, around 18 rarely observed V segments, including chromosome 9 orphons, were left out of the earlier analysis of 587 of the donors. In a later analysis, several top co-occurrence clusters were reported to appear linked to parvovirus B19, influenza, CMV and Epstein-Barr virus. In an earlier analysis of some 640 of the donors, most TCR beta V segments were observed in productive rearrangements about 90% or about 30% of the time, broadly matching IMGT annotations. In the study, about 150 TCR beta chains were listed as associated with cytomegalovirus. Across donors, most TCR sequences were observed very rarely, whereas some public TCRs were present in many individuals. The authors suggested that the approach could potentially be extended to other disease states and immunological phenotypes. In a later analysis, HLA-associated TCR beta chains were found to be more clonally expanded and to have lower generation probabilities than equally common non-associated chains. Specific HLA alleles were associated with about 17,000 TCR beta sequences at a false discovery rate of 0.05 in a later analysis. Sequencing depth was assumed to be roughly uniform across donors in the presence/absence analyses, though that assumption may not hold. Because the 87-base-pair reads could not distinguish some IMGT-functional V segments, including TRBV6-2 and TRBV6-3, those segments were excluded. In a later analysis, TCR association rates were found to vary across HLA loci, with the most associated TCRs seen for DRB1 alleles and the fewest for HLA-C alleles. A later genetic analysis associated a missense DCLRE1C variant with V-gene and J-gene trimming of TCR beta chains, and an independent cohort replicated the association. Most CMV-associated TCR beta chains appeared to be HLA-restricted in a later analysis, and the HLA associations seemed to be driven largely by CMV exposure. A further reported finding was that TCR beta sequences accurately predicted the HLA-A and HLA-B alleles for most subjects in the first cohort. The only immune exposure information available for the cohort was CMV serostatus. Because some donors lacked HLA typing at each locus, the association tests relied only on the typed subset. A later genetic analysis reported fewer N-insertions in productive TCRs among donors in an Asian-associated ancestry cluster than the roughly 620-donor mean. Assigning TCR associations to individual alleles was difficult when HLA alleles, especially DR and DQ, strongly co-occurred. A cluster of highly shared sequence variants was judged likely to be a technical artifact of the sequencing pipeline. Three of the identified cytomegalovirus-associated TCR beta chains were confirmed in vitro to be specific for cytomegalovirus antigens.

Regarding this clone: The antigen this receptor binds is unknown. Base qualities were left out, and no much larger clone turns up one base away.

Receptor libraries were prepared by the immunoSEQ multiplex PCR assay. A mixture of 60 forward primers for TCR Vbeta segments and 13 reverse primers for TCR Jbeta segments was used in the multiplex PCR. Amplification of the CDR3 region of rearranged TCR beta genes was performed with a multiplex PCR assay on genomic DNA. The Illumina HiSeq System was used to sequence the amplified TCR beta libraries as 87-base-pair reads. The published analysis was carried out like this. A later analysis tallied some 79 million unique TCR beta chains across the 700 or so repertoires, and approximately 12 million of those chains were shared by two or more donors. A nearest-neighbor algorithm error-corrected the raw reads and collapsed the reads into unique sequences, merging closely related sequences to remove PCR and sequencing errors. V, D and J gene segments were assigned by aligning CDR3 sequences to IMGT reference sequences. For a sequence to be retained, a match of at least six nucleotides to both a V gene segment and a J gene segment was required. A rearrangement counted as productive if the CDR3 had no stop codons and remained in frame with V and J, and every other rearrangement counted as non-productive. Following IMGT convention, CDR3 was defined as the stretch from the second conserved V-encoded cysteine up to the conserved J-encoded phenylalanine. Sequences without an unambiguous match to a single V gene segment were excluded from the earlier analysis of about 600 of the donors. An earlier analysis of approximately 590 of the donors classified V segments as functional when productive rearrangements were above 56.7% and as segregating when the standard deviation between donors was above 5%. To diagnose cytomegalovirus status from the catalog of TCR beta chain sequences, a statistical classification framework was built. A later analysis assigned V and J genes by comparing TCR nucleotide sequences with IMGT/GENE-DB human TR gene sequences. A later analysis assigned CDR3 sequences and most-parsimonious VDJ recombination scenarios with the TCRdist pipeline. In a later analysis, each TCR beta chain was defined by its CDR3 amino acid sequence together with its V-gene family, and reads lacking a unique V-gene family were excluded. As a way to deal with suspected cross-contamination and a sequencing artifact, a later analysis dropped 640 or so nucleotide sequences that were highly shared and had low generation probability. A later analysis calculated a clonal expansion index for each public chain from normalized within-repertoire ranks of inferred template counts. Generation probabilities in a later analysis came from a VDJ recombination model fitted to out-of-frame rearrangements, and those results were checked against IGoR. A later analysis scored TCR-TCR, TCR-HLA and TCR-CMV co-occurrence with hypergeometric tests, applying a repertoire-size bias correction to TCR pairs. False discovery rates were estimated in a later analysis by permuting HLA or CMV assignments 20 times. In a later analysis, co-occurring TCRs were grouped using DBSCAN, and TCRdist sequence similarity was added for clustering within HLA-allele-positive subsets. For co-occurrence clustering, repertoires with fewer than 30,000 or more than 120,000 public chains were excluded, along with five repertoires with anomalous nucleotide sharing. TCRdb took over this immuneACCESS table, retaining in-frame rearrangements with V and J assigned. Such tables are incomplete; in checked studies, under half of the missing clones stem from an unresolved V gene, and the remainder is unexplained. V, J and clone size are taken as reported in that table, and D and trimming were inferred from the DNA itself. The sample table holds roughly 100,000 clones, of which roughly 13% were seen once. About 16% of the sample is in the top ten clones.

The CDR3 covers 14 residues, taking in both the cysteine and the phenylalanine. Of the read, only the CDR3 DNA is kept; its 42 bases are in frame from base 1. Trimming removed 6 bases from V and 6 bases from J, leaving 20 bases between the germline ends. Reading the germline V gene gives CDR1 SQVTM and CDR2 ANQGSEA. In total, around 600 healthy bone marrow donors made up the cohort. Cohort members were all nominally healthy when sampled, although unrecorded immune exposures were likely present. The donor tested CMV seropositive and was one of the 289 seropositive cohort members. A peripheral blood sample was collected from each donor, and TCR beta sequencing was performed on peripheral blood mononuclear cells. The Qiagen DNeasy Blood Extraction Kit was used to extract genomic DNA from the blood cell samples.

The sequencing input was PBMCs. This TCR was recovered from a man aged 40-50 years in good health and CMV-seropositive. The chain was built from TRBV29-1 and TRBJ1-1; perhaps TRBD1 is the D gene, with 5 bases matching. In nucleotides, the sequence is TGCAGCGTCGGCCTCTTTCAGGGAATCGCTGAAGCTTTCTTT. Its translation is CSVGLFQGIAEAFF. Full variable domain (CDR3 extended with the reference TRBV29-1 and TRBJ1-1 proteins): SAVISQKPSRDICQRGTSLTIQCQVDSQVTMMFWYRQQPGQSLTLIATANQGSEATYESGFVIDKFPISRPNLTFSTLTVSNMSPEDSSIYLCSVGLFQGIAEAFFGQGTRLTVV.